Included here is one T cell receptor beta chain sequence, with context. Antigen specificity is unknown. This sample is part of a study of TIL therapy for anti-PD-1-resistant metastatic lung cancer. Study context: Tumors carried a median 1.5 non-synonymous mutations per megabase. The study, taken as a whole, reports: Patients were highly selected, enriched for treatment-naive, never-smoker and oncogene-addicted cases.

The sample's time point: pre-treatment sample, taken before nivolumab and TIL therapy. Enrollment ran from late 2017 to early 2020. The immunoSEQ assay was v3. Libraries were prepared by immunoSEQ multiplex PCR; TCRdb keeps only in-frame clonotypes and omits some of them. The sample has approximately 57,000 clones, 70% to 90% seen once. The source was blood, collected at baseline. The clonotype originates from a person between 30 and 79 years old with non-small cell lung cancer.

The CDR3 protein is CASGRAVEQYF. Here the CDR3 DNA reads TGTGCCAGCGGGAGGGCCGTCGAGCAGTACTTC. The V call is TRBV28, the J call TRBJ2-7; 7 bases line up with TRBD2. Trimming removed 8 bases from V and 6 bases from J; junction bases left unmatched: 4. The CDR3 is 11 amino acids. The germline V gene has CDR1 MDHEN and CDR2 SYDVKM.